This T cell receptor (beta chain) was captured in a study of cytomegalovirus exposure and HLA in healthy donors. The study, taken as a whole, reports: In vitro assays verified that a few CMV-associated chains recognized CMV antigens specifically. In an earlier analysis, in some 500 donors, most V segments appeared productive either ~87% or ~30% of the time. In a later analysis, about 17,000 TCR beta sequences were associated with HLA alleles at 0.05 false discovery rate. Certain sequence variants were highly shared and formed a cluster, and this cluster was likely a sequencing artifact.

PCR primers comprised 60 Vbeta and 13 Jbeta primers. The repertoire was sequenced with immunoSEQ multiplex PCR; TCRdb's copy has only in-frame clones and lacks some. The sample has roughly 110,000 clones, approximately 76% seen once. Germline lookup yields CDR1 SGHTA and CDR2 FQGNSA. With V trimmed by 5 bases and J by 6 bases, 9 bases remained unmatched. CDR3 size: 16 residues. On this clone: Its antigen is not known.

Sequenced input: PBMCs. The chain has TRBV7-2 and TRBJ1-4, with 10 bases lining up with TRBD1. The clonotype comes from a man younger than 35 in good health and CMV-seronegative. CDR3 DNA sequence: TGTGCCAGCAGCCCTCCTAGACAGGGGGCATATGAAAAACTGTTTTTT. This encodes CASSPPRQGAYEKLFF.